This T cell receptor beta chain was captured by sequencing in a study of blood T cell repertoires in COVID-19. Overall study context: From the United States, Italy and Spain came samples of acute and convalescent COVID-19. From T cells, B-cell-depleted T cells, or PBMCs came the material, which was cDNA or gDNA.

V lost 4 bases and J lost 4, with 10 bases in between. Germline CDR1 is SNHLY and CDR2 is FYNNEI. The CDR3 covers 13 residues. In the source study's methods: By means of reference gene primer amplification, nucleated cell counts were estimated. Sequenced by immunoSEQ multiplex PCR; TCRdb stores in-frame clones only, minus some. That table gives V, J and clone size, and the DNA gave D and trimming. Found here are about 310,000 clones, around 87% of them singletons; the top ten hold 1%. The sample was peripheral blood. The source is a man aged 50 to 59 with active or convalescent COVID-19. The V gene is TRBV2, the J gene TRBJ1-2; D is possibly TRBD1 (5 bases). CDR3 residues: CASSGDSLYGYTF. For the CDR3, the DNA is TGTGCCAGCAGTGGTGACAGCCTCTATGGCTACACCTTC.